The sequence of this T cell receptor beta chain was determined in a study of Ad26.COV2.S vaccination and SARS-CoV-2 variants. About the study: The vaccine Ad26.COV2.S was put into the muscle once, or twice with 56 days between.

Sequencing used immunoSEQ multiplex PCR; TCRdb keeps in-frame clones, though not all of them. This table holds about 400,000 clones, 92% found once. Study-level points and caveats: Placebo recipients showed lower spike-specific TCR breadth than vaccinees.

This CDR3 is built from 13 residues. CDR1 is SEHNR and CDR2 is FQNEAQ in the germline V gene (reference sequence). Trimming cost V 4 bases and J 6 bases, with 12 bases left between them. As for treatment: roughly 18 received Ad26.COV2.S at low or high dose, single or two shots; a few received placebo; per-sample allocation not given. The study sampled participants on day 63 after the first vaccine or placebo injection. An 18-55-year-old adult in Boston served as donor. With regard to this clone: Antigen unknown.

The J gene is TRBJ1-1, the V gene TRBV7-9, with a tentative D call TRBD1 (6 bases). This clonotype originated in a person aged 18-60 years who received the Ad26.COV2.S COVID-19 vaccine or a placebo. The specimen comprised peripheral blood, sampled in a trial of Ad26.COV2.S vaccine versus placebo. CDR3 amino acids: CASSSGQSAEAFF. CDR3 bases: TGTGCCAGCAGCTCCGGACAGAGCGCTGAAGCTTTCTTT.